This passage covers 18 T cell receptor beta chains from one sample sequenced in a study of cytomegalovirus exposure and HLA in healthy donors. Primers for the PCR totalled 60 Vbeta and 13 Jbeta. Profiled with immunoSEQ multiplex PCR; TCRdb holds only in-frame clones, not every one. The sample consists of some 130,000 clones, about 74% of them appearing once. The material sequenced was PBMCs. These receptors originate from a man aged 25-40 years in good health and CMV-seronegative.

The chain carries TRBV11-2 and TRBJ2-5, with 7 bases aligning to TRBD1. The CDR3 loop spans 14 amino acids. V trimming: 3 bases; J trimming: 1 base; junction bases outside the gene matches: 2. CDR1 SGHAT and CDR2 FQNNGV come from the germline V gene. As DNA, the CDR3 is TGTGCCAGCAGCTTGGGGACAGTCCAAGAGACCCAGTACTTC. Translated, it gives CASSLGTVQETQYF.

The genes are TRBV4-1 and TRBJ1-5, with no clear D. V gave up 3 bases and J gave up 2 bases, with 5 bases separating them. The CDR3 length is 13 residues. The germline V gene encodes CDR1 MGHRA and CDR2 YSYEKL. CDR3 in DNA: TGCGCCAGCAGCCAGCCAGGCAATCAGCCCCAGCATTTT. Amino acids: CASSQPGNQPQHF.

The gene calls are TRBV11-3 and TRBJ2-2; D is possibly TRBD1 (6 bases). Per germline, CDR1 SGHNT and CDR2 YENEEA. Trimming removed 3 bases from V and 5 bases from J, with 10 bases in between. The CDR3 has 14 residues. CDR3 DNA: TGTGCCAGCAGCTTCAGGGGCGGGACCGGGGAGCTGTTTTTT. This gives the protein CASSFRGGTGELFF.

J is TRBJ1-4 and V is TRBV7-8; 9 bases match TRBD1. The V gene's germline CDR1 is SGHVS and CDR2 FQNEAQ. This CDR3 comprises 16 residues. V shed 4 bases and J 5 bases; nucleotides not matched to a gene: 8. The chain's CDR3 is CASSSRDRATNEKLFF. The CDR3 DNA sequence: TGTGCCAGCAGCTCCAGGGACAGGGCCACAAATGAAAAACTGTTTTTT.

The chain employs TRBV5-1 and TRBJ2-5, with 11 nucleotides matching TRBD2. Germline CDR1 is SGHRS and CDR2 is YFSETQ. The CDR3 runs 16 residues. V dropped 4 bases and J dropped 3; count of bases not matched to a gene: 8. The CDR3 loop is CASSPGQLAGEETQYF. The CDR3 coding sequence is TGCGCCAGCAGCCCAGGCCAACTAGCGGGAGAAGAGACCCAGTACTTC.

V usage is TRBV19 and J usage is TRBJ2-1; 8 bases line up with TRBD2. V was pared by 2 bases and J by 2 bases, with 8 bases of the junction left unmatched. In germline, CDR1 is LNHDA, CDR2 SQIVND (reference sequence). The CDR3 is made up of 17 amino acids. CDR3 nucleotide sequence: TGTGCCAGTAGTATAACGGGAGCGGGAGAGGCCTACAATGAGCAGTTCTTC. Its translation is CASSITGAGEAYNEQFF.

The chain has TRBV5-1 and TRBJ1-1; 9 bases align to TRBD1. This CDR3 region has 14 residues. After removal of 4 bases from V and 4 bases from J, the junction contained 5 bases not matched to a gene. Germline V gene sequence: CDR1 SGHRS, CDR2 YFSETQ. CDR3 region: CASSRGQGGTEAFF. The CDR3, as DNA: TGCGCCAGCAGCCGGGGACAGGGTGGCACTGAAGCTTTCTTT.

The J gene is TRBJ2-1, the V gene TRBV4-2; the D is unclear. CDR1 is LGHNA, CDR2 YNFKEQ, per germline. The CDR3 consists of 15 residues. The ends were cut back, 0 bases at V and 0 bases at J, with 6 bases in the middle. The CDR3 bases are TGTGCCAGCAGCCAAGATGGTAGCTCCTACAATGAGCAGTTCTTC. Encoded protein: CASSQDGSSYNEQFF.

V gene TRBV12-5 combines with J gene TRBJ2-6; D unresolved. This CDR3 has 18 residues. CDR1 is LGHNT, CDR2 FRNRAP, per germline. V lost 2 bases and J lost 0, with 14 bases in between. This CDR3 is CASGLILGRYSGANVLTF. CDR3 in DNA: TGTGCTAGTGGTTTGATTTTGGGCCGTTACTCTGGGGCCAACGTCCTGACTTTC.

The chain recombines TRBV6-5 with TRBJ2-5; 8 positions agree with TRBD1. The germline V gene has CDR1 MNHEY and CDR2 SVGAGI. The J segment lost 4 bases and the V segment lost 2 bases, leaving 6 bases of the junction unmatched. The CDR3 has 15 amino acids. CDR3 protein: CASSYGQGAAETQYF. The CDR3 coding sequence is TGTGCCAGCAGTTACGGGCAGGGGGCGGCAGAGACCCAGTACTTC.

The chain recombines TRBV19 with TRBJ2-5, with 9 bases fitting TRBD2. This CDR3 is built from 17 residues. Germline lookup yields CDR1 LNHDA and CDR2 SQIVND (reference sequence). With 5 bases clipped from V and 2 bases from J, the junction kept 12 bases outside the gene matches. Here the CDR3 reads CASSSTRASGIQETQYF. The CDR3 DNA reads TGTGCCAGTAGTTCTACAAGGGCTAGCGGGATTCAAGAGACCCAGTACTTC.

A single count supports this clone. The chain employs TRBV29-1 and TRBJ2-2, with 7 bases identical to TRBD1. CDR1 is SQVTM and CDR2 is ANQGSEA in the germline V gene. This CDR3 is 14 amino acids long. The trim removed 1 base at V and 4 bases at J, leaving 3 bases unmatched. The CDR3 loop is CSVEGPGGTGELFF. The CDR3 DNA reads TGCAGCGTTGAAGGACCAGGGGGCACCGGGGAGCTGTTTTTT.

This clone has only a few counts. The V and J genes are TRBV21-1 and TRBJ2-7; the DNA was not used to check the table's D call, TRBD1. TRBV21-1 is noted as a pseudogene. CDR3 length: 15 amino acids. CDR3 sequence (DNA): TGTGCCAGCAGCAAAGTCCGGGACAAGACCTACGAGCAGTACTTC. Its protein product is CASSKVRDKTYEQYF.

V is TRBV7-9 and J is TRBJ2-7; 8 bases line up with TRBD1. Germline V gene lookup returns CDR1 SEHNR and CDR2 FQNEAQ (reference sequence). The CDR3 is 15 amino acids. After removal of 6 bases from V and 0 bases from J, the junction contained 7 bases not matched to a gene. The CDR3 reads CASRPWTGNSYEQYF. CDR3 DNA sequence: TGTGCCAGCAGACCATGGACAGGGAACTCCTACGAGCAGTACTTC. Full variable domain (remainder filled in from reference TRBV7-9 and TRBJ2-7): DTGVSQNPRHKITKRGQNVTFRCDPISEHNRLYWYRQTLGQGPEFLTYFQNEAQLEKSRLLSDRFSAERPKGSFSTLEIQRTEQGDSAMYLCASRPWTGNSYEQYFGPGTRLTVT.

In this sample, this clone turned up a few times. The J gene is TRBJ1-4, the V gene TRBV6-5; perhaps TRBD1 as D (6 bases). Germline V CDR1 and CDR2: MNHEY, SVGAGI. CDR3 length equals 13 residues. V lost 7 bases and J 3 bases, leaving 9 bases between the germline ends. The CDR3 spells CASTDSPNEKLFF. CDR3 sequence (DNA): TGTGCCAGCACGGACAGCCCTAATGAAAAACTGTTTTTT.

The chain has TRBV27 and TRBJ2-1, with a possible D match to TRBD2 (6 bases). Germline loops: CDR1 MNHEY, CDR2 SMNVEV (reference sequence). This CDR3 is 16 amino acids long. V dropped 3 bases and J dropped 2 bases, with 14 bases sitting between them. CDR3 in DNA: TGTGCCAGCAGTTTTAGGGCAGGGAGGACCTACAATGAGCAGTTCTTC. Its protein product is CASSFRAGRTYNEQFF.

The rearrangement uses TRBV7-9 and TRBJ2-1, with D tentatively TRBD1 (5 bases). The CDR3 spans 14 residues. Germline CDR1 and CDR2: SEHNR and FQNEAQ (reference sequence). V lost 4 bases and J lost 6, with 13 bases in between. The CDR3 nucleotides are TGTGCCAGCAGCTCCCAGGGTTCAGGCAATGAGCAGTTCTTC. Amino acids: CASSSQGSGNEQFF. The variable domain in full, with the rest retrieved from reference TRBV7-9 and TRBJ2-1, is DTGVSQNPRHKITKRGQNVTFRCDPISEHNRLYWYRQTLGQGPEFLTYFQNEAQLEKSRLLSDRFSAERPKGSFSTLEIQRTEQGDSAMYLCASSSQGSGNEQFFGPGTRLTVL.

In nucleotides, the CDR3 is TGTGCCAGCAGGACCAGGGGGCTAGAGACCCAGTACTTC. Translating it yields CASRTRGLETQYF. This rearrangement joins TRBV7-9 to TRBJ2-5; 8 positions agree with TRBD1. CDR1 SEHNR and CDR2 FQNEAQ come from the germline V gene (reference sequence). The CDR3 contains 13 residues. V trimming: 6 bases; J trimming: 4 bases; junction bases outside the gene matches: 4. Looking up the rest from reference TRBV7-9 and TRBJ2-5 gives the full variable domain: DTGVSQNPRHKITKRGQNVTFRCDPISEHNRLYWYRQTLGQGPEFLTYFQNEAQLEKSRLLSDRFSAERPKGSFSTLEIQRTEQGDSAMYLCASRTRGLETQYFGPGTRLLVL.